This paragraph reports one T cell receptor beta chain. This sample is drawn from a study of blood T cell repertoires in COVID-19. Whole-study context: The study drew acute and convalescent COVID-19 samples from the United States, Italy and Spain. The cDNA or gDNA used as material had been derived from T cells, B-cell-depleted T cells, or PBMCs.

Original methodology: The assay estimated nucleated cells by amplifying reference gene primers. The assay was immunoSEQ multiplex PCR, and TCRdb's table has in-frame clones only and misses some. V and J calls plus clone size are reproduced from that table; the DNA served to infer D and trimming. Altogether 200,000 to 250,000 clones are present, roughly 86% being singletons, with the ten largest covering about 1.6%. The receptor was derived from a woman aged 60 to 75 who had recovered from COVID-19. Sequenced sample: peripheral blood.

The CDR3 loop reads CASSVDPTGQGAYEQYF. The CDR3 DNA reads as TGTGCCAGCAGCGTAGATCCGACGGGACAGGGGGCTTACGAGCAGTACTTC. The chain is built from TRBV9 and TRBJ2-7; TRBD1 matches at 12 bases. V dropped 0 bases and J dropped 4; count of bases not matched to a gene: 8. The CDR3 extends over 17 amino acids. Germline values: CDR1 SGDLS, CDR2 YYNGEE.